A selection of T cell receptor beta chains follows, all from one sample in a study of beta chain features in type 1 diabetes. The method was immunoSEQ multiplex PCR; TCRdb's version includes in-frame clones alone and lacks a portion of them. The table lists about 350,000 clones, around 20% of them singletons. Sequenced input: naive CD4+ T cells from blood. The source of these receptors is a young woman in good health. CDR3s include the opening cysteine and the closing phenylalanine or tryptophan. The D gene is left open where the match is weak. Size tells how often a clone was seen (once, few, many) or the class of an expanded clone, and some rows leave it out.

D	size	J	V	DNA	CDR3
TRBD2	.	TRBJ2-1	TRBV19	TGTGCCAGTAGTATCCCCAATCTAGCGGGAGCGAATGAGCAGTTCTTC	CASSIPNLAGANEQFF
TRBD1	.	TRBJ1-5	TRBV2	TGTGCCAGCTGGGGACAGGGAAGCCAGCCCCAGCATTTT	CASWGQGSQPQHF
.	.	TRBJ2-5	TRBV29-1	TGCAGCTCCCAAGCGGGAGAGACCCAGTACTTC	CSSQAGETQYF
TRBD2	.	TRBJ2-2	TRBV7-8	TGTGCCAGCAGCCCGAGACTAGCGGGGACCGGGGAGCTGTTTTTT	CASSPRLAGTGELFF
TRBD1	.	TRBJ2-7	TRBV25-1	TGTGCCAGCAGTGGGTTCGGGACAGGGGACTACGAGCAGTACTTC	CASSGFGTGDYEQYF
.	.	TRBJ2-5	TRBV30	TGTGCCTGGAGCTCACTAGAGACCCAGTACTTC	CAWSSLETQYF
TRBD2	.	TRBJ2-3	TRBV5-1	TGCGCCAGCAGCAATAGCGGGAGCGCAGATACGCAGTATTTT	CASSNSGSADTQYF
.	few	TRBJ2-5	TRBV14	TGTGCCAGCAGCCCCCGGGTAGCCACAACGGGAGAGACCCAGTACTTC	CASSPRVATTGETQYF
TRBD1	.	TRBJ1-2	TRBV19	TGTGCCAGTAGGACAGTAGGACAGGGACGTGATGGCTACACCTTC	CASRTVGQGRDGYTF
TRBD1	few	TRBJ2-7	TRBV6-6	TGTGCCAGTACATCGACAGGGAATCCCTTCAATCAGTACTTC	CASTSTGNPFNQYF
.	.	TRBJ1-2	TRBV4-2	TGTGCCAGCAGCCTTACAGGGTCTGGCGGCTACACCTTC	CASSLTGSGGYTF
.	.	TRBJ2-5	TRBV7-2	TGTGCCAGCAGCTTATGGGGCGGTCAAGAGACCCAGTACTTC	CASSLWGGQETQYF
TRBD1	.	TRBJ2-2	TRBV30	TGTGCCTGGAGTATATATGGACAGGGGGCATCCGGGGAGCTGTTTTTT	CAWSIYGQGASGELFF
.	.	TRBJ2-1	TRBV9	TGTGCCAGCAGCGTAGGAGGCGACGGGAACGTTGAGCAGTTCTTC	CASSVGGDGNVEQFF
TRBD1	few	TRBJ1-2	TRBV19	TGTGCCAGTAGTTCGGGGGGACAGGGTGACTATGGCTACACCTTC	CASSSGGQGDYGYTF
.	few	TRBJ1-2	TRBV6-5	TGTGCCAGCAGCCTAGATGGGGCCGTCTATGGCTACACCTTC	CASSLDGAVYGYTF
.	.	TRBJ2-5	TRBV19	TGTGCCAGTAGTATTGGGACATTACAAGAGACCCAGTACTTC	CASSIGTLQETQYF
.	few	TRBJ2-5	TRBV9	TGTGCCAGCAGCGTAGGTAACAGGGTGGCAGGAGAGACCCAGTACTTC	CASSVGNRVAGETQYF
.	few	TRBJ1-4	TRBV27	TGTGCCAGCAGTTTGACAGGCACTAATGAAAAACTGTTTTTT	CASSLTGTNEKLFF
.	.	TRBJ2-1	TRBV15	TGTGCCACCAGCAGAGATCCCTCTTACAATGAGCAGTTCTTC	CATSRDPSYNEQFF
.	few	TRBJ2-3	TRBV11-2	TGTGCCAGCAGCTTAGTACAGGGTACGCAGTATTTT	CASSLVQGTQYF
.	.	TRBJ2-2	TRBV2	TGTGCCAGCACCAGAGGAGTGATCCGAACCGGGGAGCTGTTTTTT	CASTRGVIRTGELFF
.	few	TRBJ2-3	TRBV7-2	TGTGCCAGCACTCATCACGGACAATCCACAGATACGCAGTATTTT	CASTHHGQSTDTQYF
TRBD2	.	TRBJ2-5	TRBV7-2	TGTGCCAGCAGCCTAGGGCCTAGCGGGGTGGGCGGGACCCAGTACTTC	CASSLGPSGVGGTQYF
TRBD1	.	TRBJ1-1	TRBV9	TGTGCCAGCAGCGTGGGTAATACAGGGGTTGAAGCTTTCTTT	CASSVGNTGVEAFF
TRBD1	.	TRBJ2-3	TRBV18	TGTGCCAGCTCACCGCAGGGGGCCCGCACAGATACGCAGTATTTT	CASSPQGARTDTQYF
.	.	TRBJ2-7	TRBV10-3	TGTGCCATCTGCTGGCCCCTCTACGAGCAGTACTTC	CAICWPLYEQYF
.	few	TRBJ2-5	TRBV15	TGTGCCACCAGCAGAGACAGGGAGACCCAGTACTTC	CATSRDRETQYF
TRBD2	few	TRBJ2-1	TRBV4-3	TGCGCCAGCAGCCTAGCGGGGGGCAGAGGTTCCTACAATGAGCAGTTCTTC	CASSLAGGRGSYNEQFF
TRBD2	few	TRBJ2-4	TRBV30	TGTGCCTGGAGTGGGACTAGCGGGAGGTGGAACATTCAGTACTTC	CAWSGTSGRWNIQYF
.	few	TRBJ2-5	TRBV11-3	TGTGCCAGCAGCTTAGTTTGGGGGCAGCCTCAAGAGACCCAGTACTTC	CASSLVWGQPQETQYF
.	.	TRBJ2-2	TRBV5-1	TGCGCCAGCTCCCAGGGAGGCACCGGGGAGCTGTTTTTT	CASSQGGTGELFF
.	.	TRBJ2-5	TRBV27	TGTGCCAGCAGTCATTCCGGGACACGTCAAGAGACCCAGTACTTC	CASSHSGTRQETQYF
.	.	TRBJ2-3	TRBV4-3	TGCGCCAGCAGCCTACCCGGGGGGCGGGGAGATACGCAGTATTTT	CASSLPGGRGDTQYF
TRBD2	few	TRBJ2-2	TRBV7-2	TGTGCCAGCAGCTTAGCGGGGCGGGGGGGCCCCGGGGAGCTGTTTTTT	CASSLAGRGGPGELFF
TRBD2	.	TRBJ2-1	TRBV7-2	TGTGCCAGCAGCCCTGAGCGGACTAGAGTAGGTGAGCAGTTCTTC	CASSPERTRVGEQFF
.	.	TRBJ2-2	TRBV11-3	TGTGCCAGCAGCAGAGCGAACGGGGAGCTGTTTTTT	CASSRANGELFF
TRBD1	.	TRBJ2-1	TRBV30	TGTGCCCACCGCTGGGGACAGGGGGTCAATGAGCAGTTCTTC	CAHRWGQGVNEQFF
TRBD1	few	TRBJ1-1	TRBV11-2	TGTGCCAGCACCAACCTAAGGGGGCTGTTCATCACTGAAGCTTTCTTT	CASTNLRGLFITEAFF
TRBD1	few	TRBJ2-7	TRBV5-6	TGTGCCAGCAGCTCCCTACGCCGAAGCGCGGACAGGGGCTACGAGCAGTACTTC	CASSSLRRSADRGYEQYF
.	.	TRBJ1-1	TRBV20-1	TGCAGTGCGCTGACCTCGTCAGGAGCTTTCTTT	CSALTSSGAFF
.	few	TRBJ2-7	TRBV21-1	TGTGCCAGCAGCCACCGGGACAGATCCTACGAGCAGTACTTC	CASSHRDRSYEQYF
.	few	TRBJ1-2	TRBV30	TGTGCCGGAGCGGACAGCTACTATGGCTACACCTTC	CAGADSYYGYTF
.	.	TRBJ2-3	TRBV6-5	TGTGCCAGGGCTGGGCGGGGACCAGATACGCAGTATTTT	CARAGRGPDTQYF
.	.	TRBJ1-1	TRBV5-1	TGCGCCAGCAGCCAACGGGAGGGGCCTCATGAAGCTTTCTTT	CASSQREGPHEAFF
TRBD1	.	TRBJ1-2	TRBV7-9	TGTGCCAGCAGCTTACAGAGGCCTACAGGGGGTAACTATGGCTACACCTTC	CASSLQRPTGGNYGYTF
.	.	TRBJ1-6	TRBV12-5	TGTGCTAGTCAGAAGGACAACCTACCGAATTCACCCCTCCACTTT	CASQKDNLPNSPLHF